Shown below are 26 T cell receptor beta chains from a single sample sequenced in a study of graft-versus-host responses after intestinal transplantation. Produced via immunoSEQ multiplex PCR; TCRdb's table is partial and in-frame only. This sample has approximately 20,000 clones, with approximately 92% found just once. The source material was PBMCs, sampled more than 62 days after intestinal transplantation. Source of these receptors: a human patient who received an intestinal transplant, so some T cells may come from the graft donor.

The chain joins TRBV4-1 to TRBJ2-5; TRBD2 is a possible D gene (6 bases). In germline, CDR1 is MGHRA, CDR2 YSYEKL. V was cut by 0 bases and J by 4 bases, with 9 bases left in between. The CDR3 is 14 residues long. Here the CDR3 reads CASSQEVGGETQYF. CDR3 nucleotide sequence: TGCGCCAGCAGCCAAGAGGTGGGAGGAGAGACCCAGTACTTC.

DNA of the CDR3: TGTGCCAGTAGTATAGATTGGGGGGGTCAGCCCCAGCATTTT. Amino acids: CASSIDWGGQPQHF. V and J are TRBV19 and TRBJ1-5; D is possibly TRBD1 (5 bases). V lost 0 bases to trimming and J lost 6 bases, with 9 bases between them. Germline CDR1 LNHDA, CDR2 SQIVND (reference sequence). The CDR3 extends over 14 amino acids.

The V and J genes are TRBV29-1 and TRBJ2-3, with D possibly TRBD2 on 6 matching bases. CDR1 and CDR2 from the germline V gene are SQVTM and ANQGSEA. Trimming took off 3 bases at V and 1 base at J, with 11 bases between the two ends. The CDR3 totals 14 residues. CDR3 residues: CSVEEGMGTDTQYF. Here the CDR3 DNA reads TGCAGCGTTGAGGAGGGAATGGGCACAGATACGCAGTATTTT.

This rearrangement joins TRBV28 to TRBJ1-4, with TRBD1 matching over 10 bases. CDR3 size: 14 residues. The junction had 6 bases not matched to a gene; V was cut back by 6 bases and J by 8 bases. Per germline, CDR1 MDHEN and CDR2 SYDVKM. The CDR3 protein is CASSGQGVLEKLFF. CDR3 nucleotides: TGTGCCAGCAGCGGACAGGGGGTTTTAGAAAAACTGTTTTTT. The full variable domain, completed using reference TRBV28 and TRBJ1-4, is DVKVTQSSRYLVKRTGEKVFLECVQDMDHENMFWYRQDPGLGLRLIYFSYDVKMKEKGDIPEGYSVSREKKERFSLILESASTNQTSMYLCASSGQGVLEKLFFGSGTQLSVL.

The V and J genes are TRBV7-8 and TRBJ2-7, with D maybe TRBD1 (5 bases). This CDR3 region has 14 residues. Germline V lookup: CDR1 SGHVS, CDR2 FQNEAQ. V gave up 4 bases and J gave up 2 bases, with 12 bases separating them. The CDR3 DNA follows: TGTGCCAGCAGCTCCAACAGGTTTGCCTACGAGCAGTACTTC. It translates to CASSSNRFAYEQYF.

V usage is TRBV2 and J usage is TRBJ2-1; D is ambiguous. The CDR3 is 10 residues long. Trimming removed 6 bases at V and 7 bases at J, with 4 bases between. The germline gives CDR1 SNHLY, CDR2 FYNNEI. CDR3 loop: CASRQNEQFF. In nucleotides, the CDR3 is TGTGCCAGCAGACAGAATGAGCAGTTCTTC.

The chain couples TRBV30 to TRBJ2-1, with D possibly matching TRBD1 (6 bases). This CDR3 has 13 residues. With 5 bases removed from V and 5 bases from J, the gap between germline ends came to 13 bases. The germline V gene has CDR1 GTSNPN and CDR2 SVGIG (reference sequence). CDR3 DNA sequence: TGTGCCTGGGGAGTGGGGGCAGACAATGAGCAGTTCTTC. Its protein is CAWGVGADNEQFF.

In this sample, this clone turned up once. This chain links TRBV9 with TRBJ2-3; D may match TRBD1 or TRBD2 (5 bases each). CDR1 and CDR2 from the germline V gene are SGDLS and YYNGEE. The CDR3 consists of 12 residues. The ends were cut back, 2 bases at V and 9 bases at J, with 10 bases in the middle. In DNA form, the CDR3 reads TGTGCCAGCAGCGTGGGGGTAGACACGCAGTATTTT. Protein: CASSVGVDTQYF.

This chain connects TRBV4-3 to TRBJ1-2; D is possibly TRBD1 (5 bases). V lost 1 base and J lost 7, with 16 bases in between. Germline CDR1 LGHNA, CDR2 YSLEER. The CDR3 runs to 15 residues. CDR3 nucleotide sequence: TGCGCCAGCAGCCAAGTCGCAGGGTGGCTATCTGGCTACACCTTC. Protein product: CASSQVAGWLSGYTF.

The rearrangement links TRBV5-1 to TRBJ1-2, with D unresolved. The CDR3 has 14 residues. V shed 4 bases and J shed 4 bases, with 14 bases lying between them. Germline V CDR1 and CDR2: SGHRS, YFSETQ. In nucleotides, the CDR3 is TGCGCCAGCAGCCAGCCGGGTCAGGCCTATGGCTACACCTTC. Translated: CASSQPGQAYGYTF.

The J gene is TRBJ2-3, the V gene TRBV10-1; D uncertain. The CDR3 has 13 amino acids. The V and J ends lost 2 bases and 3 bases respectively, with 6 bases between them. The V gene's germline CDR1 is WNHNN and CDR2 SYGVQD (reference sequence). DNA of the CDR3: TGCGCCAGCAGTGAGGGGGTTACAGATACGCAGTATTTT. It encodes CASSEGVTDTQYF.

This clone occurred once. The chain couples TRBV2 to TRBJ1-2; 10 bases map to TRBD1. The germline CDR1 and CDR2 sequences are SNHLY and FYNNEI. The CDR3 is 17 residues long. Trimming cost V 6 bases and J 4 bases; bases outside gene matches: 14. CDR3 sequence reads: CASRENRDRGASYGYTF. The CDR3 bases are TGTGCCAGCAGAGAAAACCGGGACAGGGGAGCCAGCTATGGCTACACCTTC. Full variable domain (outside the CDR3, taken from reference TRBV2 and TRBJ1-2): EPEVTQTPSHQVTQMGQEVILRCVPISNHLYFYWYRQILGQKVEFLVSFYNNEISEKSEIFDDQFSVERPDGSNFTLKIRSTKLEDSAMYFCASRENRDRGASYGYTFGSGTRLTVV.

Written as DNA, the CDR3 is TGCGCCAGCAGCCAAGGGGGACAGGGGATGGACGGAACTAATGAAAAACTGTTTTTT. Translation: CASSQGGQGMDGTNEKLFF. V usage is TRBV4-1 and J usage is TRBJ1-4; 10 bases line up with TRBD1. The germline gives CDR1 MGHRA, CDR2 YSYEKL. Trimming took 1 base from V and 1 from J; bases not matched to a gene: 9. This CDR3 comprises 19 residues.

This chain links TRBV29-1 with TRBJ1-2, with 7 bases aligning to TRBD1. Germline trimming cut 0 bases from V and 6 bases from J; bases unmatched to any gene: 4. This CDR3 spans 13 amino acids. Per the germline V gene, CDR1 is SQVTM and CDR2 is ANQGSEA. In DNA, the CDR3 is TGCAGCGTTGAAGATCGGACAGGACATGGCTACACCTTC. Translating it yields CSVEDRTGHGYTF. Complete variable domain (other parts from reference TRBV29-1 and TRBJ1-2): SAVISQKPSRDICQRGTSLTIQCQVDSQVTMMFWYRQQPGQSLTLIATANQGSEATYESGFVIDKFPISRPNLTFSTLTVSNMSPEDSSIYLCSVEDRTGHGYTFGSGTRLTVV.

The CDR3, as DNA: TGTGCCAGCAGCTATCGAACCCAAGAGACCCAGTACTTC. It codes for CASSYRTQETQYF. The chain joins TRBV5-6 to TRBJ2-5; D unclear. Looked up from germline, CDR1 is SGHDT and CDR2 is YYEEEE. The CDR3 runs 13 residues. V was cut by 3 bases and J by 1 base, with 7 bases left in between.

V usage is TRBV30 and J usage is TRBJ2-7; D tentatively fits TRBD1 or TRBD2 (5 bases each). Germline V lookup: CDR1 GTSNPN, CDR2 SVGIG (reference sequence). Trimming stripped 4 bases from V and 3 bases from J, with 13 bases between. The CDR3 runs to 13 residues. The CDR3 DNA sequence: TGTGCCTGGACCGAGGGGACCCACTACGAGCAGTACTTC. Amino acid sequence: CAWTEGTHYEQYF.

The chain links TRBV19 to TRBJ2-3; 11 bases match TRBD2. CDR3 length: 15 amino acids. CDR1 and CDR2 from the germline V gene are LNHDA and SQIVND (reference sequence). V lost 3 bases, J lost 5 bases, and 4 bases stayed unmatched. The CDR3 coding sequence is TGTGCCAGTAGTATCGCCACTAGCGGGGGAGATACGCAGTATTTT. It yields the protein CASSIATSGGDTQYF. The full variable domain, in which reference TRBV19 and TRBJ2-3 provide the parts outside the CDR3, is DGGITQSPKYLFRKEGQNVTLSCEQNLNHDAMYWYRQDPGQGLRLIYYSQIVNDFQKGDIAEGYSVSREKKESFPLTVTSAQKNPTAFYLCASSIATSGGDTQYFGPGTRLTVL.

The chain is built from TRBV14 and TRBJ1-1; no definite D call. Trimming took 4 bases from V and 5 from J, leaving 11 bases between them. Per germline, CDR1 SGHDN and CDR2 FVKESK. The CDR3 is 13 residues long. The CDR3 bases are TGTGCCAGCAGCCGGCACTTGTATACTGAAGCTTTCTTT. As protein: CASSRHLYTEAFF.

V and J are TRBV15 and TRBJ1-2; possible D gene TRBD1, 5 bases. The CDR3 spans 11 residues. The ends were cut back, 9 bases at V and 11 bases at J, with 16 bases in the middle. The V gene's germline CDR1 is LNHNV and CDR2 YYDKDF (reference sequence). CDR3 region: CATGTGYEYTF. DNA for the CDR3: TGTGCCACTGGGACGGGCTATGAGTACACCTTC.

V gene TRBV10-1 combines with J gene TRBJ2-3; D gene ambiguous. The CDR3 consists of 15 residues. The germline V gene has CDR1 WNHNN and CDR2 SYGVQD (reference sequence). The germline V and J ends were trimmed by 5 bases and 0 bases, with 12 bases remaining between them. The CDR3 sequence is CASSNTVTSTDTQYF. CDR3 sequence (DNA): TGCGCCAGCAGTAATACAGTGACCAGCACAGATACGCAGTATTTT.

This clone was observed a few times. The J gene is TRBJ2-6, the V gene TRBV4-3; TRBD1 might be the D (6 bases). Germline V gene sequence: CDR1 LGHNA, CDR2 YSLEER. This CDR3 is built from 17 residues. V was cut by 0 bases and J by 0 bases, with 9 bases left in between. This CDR3 reads CASSQEGDNSGANVLTF. The CDR3 DNA follows: TGCGCCAGCAGCCAAGAAGGGGACAACTCTGGGGCCAACGTCCTGACTTTC.

This clone has a single count. This chain uses TRBV4-3 with TRBJ1-4; 9 positions match TRBD1. Germline CDR1 reads LGHNA; CDR2 reads YSLEER. The junction had 13 bases not matched to a gene; V was cut back by 0 bases and J by 8 bases. This CDR3 has 18 residues. In DNA form, the CDR3 reads TGCGCCAGCAGCCAAGAACACGGGACAGGGCTGGCGAGGGAAAAACTGTTTTTT. It is translated as CASSQEHGTGLAREKLFF.

Here the CDR3 reads CASSLGYQTVRGQAFF. CDR3 DNA sequence: TGTGCCAGCAGCTTAGGTTATCAGACAGTCCGGGGTCAAGCTTTCTTT. The genes are TRBV13 and TRBJ1-1, with D maybe TRBD1 (5 bases). In germline, CDR1 is PRHDT, CDR2 FYEKMQ (reference sequence). Trimming took 0 bases from V and 9 from J, leaving 20 bases between them. The CDR3 length is 16 residues.

This chain joins TRBV5-6 and TRBJ1-1; D unresolved. V gave up 0 bases and J gave up 5 bases, with 8 bases separating them. CDR3 size: 13 residues. Germline CDR1 SGHDT, CDR2 YYEEEE. The CDR3 nucleotides read TGTGCCAGCAGCTTGGTTGGGGTTACTGAAGCTTTCTTT. Its translation is CASSLVGVTEAFF.

The gene calls are TRBV29-1 and TRBJ2-2, with 9 bases identical to TRBD1. The CDR3 length is 13 residues. Germline V CDR1 and CDR2: SQVTM, ANQGSEA. The J segment lost 4 bases and the V segment lost 6 bases, leaving 3 bases of the junction unmatched. The CDR3 is CSVYRGPTGELFF. The CDR3 nucleotides read TGCAGCGTCTACAGGGGGCCCACCGGGGAGCTGTTTTTT.

The chain recombines TRBV4-1 with TRBJ1-4; D might be TRBD1 (5 bases). The CDR3 contains 14 residues. Trimming pared 4 bases from V and 3 bases from J, leaving 9 bases between. Germline assignment: CDR1 MGHRA and CDR2 YSYEKL. CDR3 amino acids: CASSPGGSNEKLFF. As DNA, the CDR3 is TGCGCCAGCAGCCCTGGGGGATCTAATGAAAAACTGTTTTTT.